A single sample gave rise to the 29 T cell receptor beta chains below, sequenced in a study of T cells in Graves' hyperthyroidism and ophthalmopathy (dated by TCRdb to between 2018 and 2021). Library construction relied on multiplex PCR. Sequencer: Illumina HiSeq 2000. The TCR beta CDR3 regions were amplified from RNA transcripts. The TCR CDR3 was subjected to a first round of RT-PCR using the HTBI primer set and the Qiagen OneStep RT-PCR kit. Using fastp at Q25 and MiXCR, TCRdb reprocessed the public reads and kept productive beta chains. Every distinct CDR3 protein forms one entry, paired with its most common genes and DNA. For this sample the table gives approximately 400,000 distinct CDR3 sequences, of which roughly 14% were detected only once. Together, the top ten hold roughly 26% of the sample. Sequencing used blood. The origin of the receptors is a woman younger than 35 with Graves' hyperthyroidism that later progressed to Graves' ophthalmopathy.

V and J are TRBV4-1 and TRBJ2-5; weak D call: TRBD1 (5 bases). Germline V CDR1 and CDR2: MGHRA, YSYEKL. The CDR3 has 15 residues. The germline V and J ends were trimmed by 0 bases and 5 bases, with 13 bases remaining between them. CDR3 sequence: CASSQDQGSRETQYF. The CDR3 DNA reads TGCGCCAGCAGCCAAGATCAGGGATCCAGGGAGACCCAGTACTTC.

The gene calls are TRBV5-8 and TRBJ1-5; perhaps TRBD1 as D (5 bases). CDR3 length: 15 residues. Looked up from germline, CDR1 is SGHTS and CDR2 is YDEGEE. Trimming cost V 0 bases and J 7 bases, with 14 bases left between them. CDR3 sequence: CASSLGDGVGQPQHF. CDR3 nucleotide sequence: TGTGCCAGCAGCTTGGGGGACGGGGTCGGGCAGCCCCAGCATTTT.

In the case of this clonotype: This may arise from a read error, as a much more abundant clone is one base away. The V and J genes are TRBV12-3 or TRBV12-4 and TRBJ2-3; 7 bases align to TRBD2. The CDR3 is made up of 15 amino acids. CDR3 nucleotide sequence: TGTACCAGCAGCCATATAGCGGGTGGCACAGATACGCAGTATTTT. Its translation is CTSSHIAGGTDTQYF.

This clonotype was picked up many times. The chain recombines TRBV6-2 or TRBV6-3 with TRBJ2-1, with 13 bases lining up with TRBD2. The CDR3 loop spans 14 amino acids. Losses at the gene ends were 3 bases for V and 13 bases for J; bases not matched to a gene: 6. The germline CDR1 and CDR2 sequences are MNHEY and SVGEGT. The DNA of the CDR3 is TGTGCCAGCAGTTATCCCGGACTAGCGGGAGACCAGTTCTTC. It is translated as CASSYPGLAGDQFF.

This clonotype was counted only a few times. V usage is TRBV5-1 and J usage is TRBJ2-1; 7 bases match TRBD2. This CDR3 comprises 15 residues. V gave up 0 bases and J gave up 4 bases; unmatched junction bases: 4. The germline V gene has CDR1 SGHRS and CDR2 YFSETQ. The CDR3 reads CASSLAAGGYNEQFF. CDR3 coding DNA: TGCGCCAGCAGCTTGGCGGCCGGGGGGTACAATGAGCAGTTCTTC. Complete variable domain (other parts from reference TRBV5-1 and TRBJ2-1): KAGVTQTPRYLIKTRGQQVTLSCSPISGHRSVSWYQQTPGQGLQFLFEYFSETQRNKGNFPGRFSGRQFSNSRSEMNVSTLELGDSALYLCASSLAAGGYNEQFFGPGTRLTVL.

This chain links TRBV7-9 with TRBJ2-1, with TRBD2 matching over 7 bases. The CDR3 length is 16 residues. V was pared by 2 bases and J by 16 bases, with 20 bases of the junction left unmatched. Germline V lookup: CDR1 SEHNR, CDR2 FQNEAQ (reference sequence). CDR3 sequence: CASSLPPLASGNLLFF. CDR3 sequence (DNA): TGTGCCAGCAGCTTACCCCCCTTGGCCAGCGGGAATTTGCTATTCTTC.

The chain recombines TRBV7-9 with TRBJ1-1; 11 bases are a match to TRBD1. The CDR3 extends over 17 amino acids. The germline gives CDR1 SEHNR, CDR2 FQNEAQ (reference sequence). Germline trimming cut 3 bases from V and 5 bases from J; bases unmatched to any gene: 11. CDR3 loop: CASSFPGTGGVRTEAFF. The CDR3 DNA sequence: TGTGCCAGCAGCTTCCCCGGGACAGGGGGAGTAAGGACTGAAGCTTTCTTT.

This clonotype was observed a few times. The chain links TRBV4-1 to TRBJ2-7, with D possibly TRBD1 on 5 matching bases. Trimming took 5 bases from V and 1 from J, leaving 12 bases between them. Germline V gives CDR1 MGHRA, CDR2 YSYEKL. The CDR3 loop spans 14 amino acids. The CDR3 protein is CASSSSRGSYEQYF. The CDR3 nucleotides are TGCGCCAGCAGCTCGAGTAGGGGATCCTACGAGCAGTACTTC.

The CDR3 loop is CASSFAFPGQYYNEQFF. CDR3 bases: TGTGCCAGCAGTTTTGCATTTCCGGGACAGTACTACAATGAGCAGTTCTTC. V is TRBV28 and J is TRBJ2-1; 7 bases agree with TRBD1. Germline-derived CDR1 and CDR2 are MDHEN and SYDVKM. This CDR3 is 17 amino acids long. J lost 3 bases, V lost 3 bases, and 11 bases had no gene match.

This clonotype turned up a few times. The chain carries TRBV7-8 and TRBJ2-7; 9 bases map to TRBD2. The V gene's germline CDR1 is SGHVS and CDR2 FQNEAQ. The CDR3 contains 12 residues. Trimming cost V 4 bases and J 11 bases; bases outside gene matches: 6. CDR3 DNA sequence: TGTGCCAGCAGCTCTCATTTAGCGGGAGAGTACTTC. This gives the protein CASSSHLAGEYF.

Concerning this clonotype itself: The junction and the germline gene differ at one end; a read error may be behind it. The genes are TRBV28 and TRBJ2-3; D not certain. The CDR3 loop spans 16 amino acids. CDR1 is MDHEN, CDR2 SYDVKM, per germline. The DNA of the CDR3 is TGTGACAGCAGAACAAATTACCCAGTAGGAACAGATACGCAGTATTTT. This encodes CDSRTNYPVGTDTQYF.

This clonotype has ten or more counts. J is TRBJ2-7 and V is TRBV7-2; D is ambiguous. The V end lost 2 bases, the J end lost 1 base, and 6 bases lay between the germline ends. The CDR3 extends over 13 amino acids. Looked up from germline, CDR1 is SGHTA and CDR2 is FQGNSA. CDR3 sequence reads: CASSLNPSYEQYF. DNA for the CDR3: TGTGCCAGCAGCTTAAACCCATCCTACGAGCAGTACTTC.

The chain joins TRBV30 to TRBJ1-6, with D unclear. V was clipped by 2 bases and J by 6 bases, with 11 bases between them. This CDR3 contains 14 residues. Germline V gene lookup returns CDR1 GTSNPN and CDR2 SVGIG (reference sequence). CDR3 DNA sequence: TGTGCCTGGAGTTTTTTACAATCTAATTCACCCCTCCACTTT. Amino acid sequence: CAWSFLQSNSPLHF.

This clonotype occurred many times. The V call is TRBV5-1, the J call TRBJ1-5; D is possibly TRBD1 (5 bases). CDR1 and CDR2 (germline): SGHRS, YFSETQ. This CDR3 spans 15 amino acids. Trimming removed 3 bases at V and 5 bases at J, with 15 bases between. CDR3 DNA sequence: TGCGCCAGCAGCTGGTCTTCAGGGATGGATCAGCCCCAGCATTTT. Translating it yields CASSWSSGMDQPQHF.

This clonotype has at least ten counts. The chain joins TRBV7-6 to TRBJ2-7; TRBD1 agrees at 11 bases. Germline V CDR1 and CDR2: SGHVS, FNYEAQ. Germline trimming cut 5 bases from V and 3 bases from J; bases unmatched to any gene: 9. The CDR3 spans 16 residues. The CDR3 nucleotides are TGTGCCAGCAGCCTTGGAAAAGGGACAGGGGGCTACGAGCAGTACTTC. It specifies CASSLGKGTGGYEQYF.

The sample holds many counts of this clonotype. The genes are TRBV28 and TRBJ2-7, with D perhaps matching TRBD2 (5 bases). Germline values: CDR1 MDHEN, CDR2 SYDVKM. This CDR3 has 14 residues. V shed 3 bases and J shed 4 bases, with 13 bases lying between them. The CDR3 spells CASSFLLGVYEQYF. The CDR3 nucleotides are TGTGCCAGCAGTTTCCTCCTCGGGGTGTACGAGCAGTACTTC.

This clonotype was counted a few times. The gene calls are TRBV20-1 and TRBJ2-7; maybe TRBD1 (6 bases). Germline V gene sequence: CDR1 DFQATT, CDR2 SNEGSKA (reference sequence). This CDR3 is 14 amino acids long. Deletions cut 0 bases from V and 8 bases from J, with 17 bases between. The CDR3, as DNA: TGCAGTGCTAGAGATGCTAGGGACATTTTAAAGCAGTACTTC. Its translation is CSARDARDILKQYF.

This clonotype occurred many times. This chain connects TRBV28 to TRBJ1-1; D gene uncertain. Germline V gene data show CDR1 as MDHEN and CDR2 as SYDVKM. There are 14 residues in the CDR3. V lost 2 bases to trimming and J lost 6 bases, with 13 bases between them. CDR3 nucleotide sequence: TGTGCCAGCAGTTTACGTCCGGTGTCTTCTGAAGCTTTCTTT. This encodes CASSLRPVSSEAFF.

In this sample, this clonotype turned up many times. CDR3 sequence reads: CASSFQTASSYEQYF. The CDR3 DNA reads as TGCGCCAGCAGCTTTCAAACAGCGAGCTCCTACGAGCAGTACTTC. V gene TRBV5-1 combines with J gene TRBJ2-7; D is unclear. Between the trimmed V and J ends, which lost 2 bases and 0 bases, there was a span of 12 bases. This CDR3 comprises 15 residues. In germline, CDR1 is SGHRS, CDR2 YFSETQ.

This clonotype was seen ten or more times. The J gene is TRBJ2-3, the V gene TRBV27; D gene ambiguous. The CDR3 sequence is 14 residues long. Between the trimmed V and J ends, which lost 3 bases and 2 bases, there was a span of 9 bases. Germline CDR1 MNHEY, CDR2 SMNVEV (reference sequence). CDR3 in DNA: TGTGCCAGCAGTTTTATGTCGGCCACAGATACGCAGTATTTT. Its protein is CASSFMSATDTQYF.

This clonotype was counted only a few times. This chain uses TRBV6-1 with TRBJ2-2; 10 bases are shared with TRBD2. Germline V gene data show CDR1 as MNHNS and CDR2 as SASEGT. The CDR3 is 15 residues long. V shed 7 bases, J shed 5 bases, and the junction held 7 bases outside the gene matches. The CDR3 reads CASKSGRARTGELFF. The CDR3 bases are TGTGCCAGCAAGAGCGGGAGGGCTCGAACCGGGGAGCTGTTTTTT.

This clonotype has ten or more counts. The V call is TRBV20-1, the J call TRBJ2-1, with D possibly being TRBD1 or TRBD2 (5 bases each). The CDR3 runs 14 residues. Per germline, CDR1 DFQATT and CDR2 SNEGSKA (reference sequence). V lost 3 bases and J 10 bases, leaving 19 bases between the germline ends. The CDR3 loop reads CSASTGTHNGEQFF. CDR3 nucleotides: TGCAGTGCTAGTACTGGGACCCATAATGGGGAGCAGTTCTTC.

There are many counts of this clonotype. V gene TRBV5-1 combines with J gene TRBJ2-7; D may be TRBD1 (5 bases). The V and J ends lost 0 bases and 3 bases respectively, with 7 bases between them. The CDR3 covers 13 residues. From germline, CDR1 is SGHRS and CDR2 YFSETQ. CDR3 in amino acids: CASSLVQGYEQYF. For the CDR3, the DNA is TGCGCCAGCAGCTTGGTCCAGGGCTACGAGCAGTACTTC.

In its sample, this clonotype was seen many times. V gene TRBV18 combines with J gene TRBJ2-5, with D perhaps TRBD1 (6 bases). Germline CDR1 reads KGHSH; CDR2 reads LQKENI. Trimming cost V 1 base and J 8 bases, with 14 bases left between them. The CDR3 sequence is 14 residues long. The CDR3, as DNA: TGTGCCAGCTCACCACAGGGGGAGCGATTTACCCAGTACTTC. It codes for CASSPQGERFTQYF.

The chain links TRBV9 to TRBJ2-1; no reliable D call. Germline lookup yields CDR1 SGDLS and CDR2 YYNGEE. This CDR3 comprises 16 residues. Trimming took 3 bases from V and 2 from J, leaving 15 bases between them. The CDR3 nucleotides are TGTGCCAGCAGCGCCGGACCTAAGGGAACCTACAATGAGCAGTTCTTC. Amino acid sequence: CASSAGPKGTYNEQFF.

This clonotype occurred many times. The chain links TRBV5-5 to TRBJ2-3, with 8 bases fitting TRBD1. The CDR3 totals 15 residues. CDR1 and CDR2 (germline): SGHKS, YYEKEE (reference sequence). The J segment lost 4 bases and the V segment lost 4 bases, leaving 8 bases of the junction unmatched. The CDR3 region is CASSKTGEKPDTQYF. The CDR3 region has the DNA TGTGCCAGCAGCAAGACAGGGGAAAAGCCAGATACGCAGTATTTT.

This chain uses TRBV5-1 with TRBJ2-1; 9 positions agree with TRBD1. Germline CDR1 and CDR2: SGHRS and YFSETQ. The CDR3 totals 14 residues. Trimming took 0 bases from V and 10 from J; bases not matched to a gene: 5. This CDR3 reads CASSLEQGANEQFF. In DNA form, the CDR3 reads TGCGCCAGCAGCTTGGAACAGGGGGCGAACGAGCAGTTCTTC.

This clonotype was picked up many times. The rearrangement uses TRBV30 and TRBJ2-1; possibly TRBD2 for D (6 bases). Trimming pared 5 bases from V and 0 bases from J, leaving 14 bases between. This CDR3 contains 15 residues. CDR1 is GTSNPN and CDR2 is SVGIG in the germline V gene (reference sequence). In nucleotides, the CDR3 is TGTGCCTGGGGATTAGCGGAAAGCTCCTACAATGAGCAGTTCTTC. Amino acid sequence: CAWGLAESSYNEQFF. Variable domain in full (rest from reference TRBV30 and TRBJ2-1): SQTIHQWPATLVQPVGSPLSLECTVEGTSNPNLYWYRQAAGRGLQLLFYSVGIGQISSEVPQNLSASRPQDRQFILSSKKLLLSDSGFYLCAWGLAESSYNEQFFGPGTRLTVL.

This chain connects TRBV9 to TRBJ2-5, with D possibly being TRBD2 (5 bases). The CDR3 sequence is 14 residues long. Between the trimmed V and J ends, which lost 2 bases and 5 bases, there was a span of 13 bases. Germline CDR1 is SGDLS and CDR2 is YYNGEE. The CDR3 is CASSVPGSRETQYF. CDR3 bases: TGTGCCAGCAGCGTTCCGGGATCTCGGGAGACCCAGTACTTC.